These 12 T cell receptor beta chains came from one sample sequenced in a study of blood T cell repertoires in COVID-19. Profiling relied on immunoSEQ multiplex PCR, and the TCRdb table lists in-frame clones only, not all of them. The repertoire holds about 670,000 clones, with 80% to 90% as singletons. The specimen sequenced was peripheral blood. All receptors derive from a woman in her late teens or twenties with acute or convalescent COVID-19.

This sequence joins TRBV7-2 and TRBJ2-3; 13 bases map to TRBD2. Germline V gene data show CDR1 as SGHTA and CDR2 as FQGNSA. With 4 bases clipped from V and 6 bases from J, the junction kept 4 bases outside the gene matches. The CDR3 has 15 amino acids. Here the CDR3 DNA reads TGTGCCAGCAGCTGGACTAGCGGGGGTTTGGATACGCAGTATTTT. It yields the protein CASSWTSGGLDTQYF.

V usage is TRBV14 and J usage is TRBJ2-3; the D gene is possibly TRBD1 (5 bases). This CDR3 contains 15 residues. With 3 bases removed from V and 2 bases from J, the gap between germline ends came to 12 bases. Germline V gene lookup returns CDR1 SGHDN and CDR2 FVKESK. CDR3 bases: TGTGCCAGCAGCCATTTTGACAGTATCACAGATACGCAGTATTTT. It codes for CASSHFDSITDTQYF.

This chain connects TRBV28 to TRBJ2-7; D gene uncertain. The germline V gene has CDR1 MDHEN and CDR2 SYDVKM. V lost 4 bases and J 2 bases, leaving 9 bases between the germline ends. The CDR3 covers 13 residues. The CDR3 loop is CASSSRSPYEQYF. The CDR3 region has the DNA TGTGCCAGCAGTTCCCGGAGCCCCTACGAGCAGTACTTC.

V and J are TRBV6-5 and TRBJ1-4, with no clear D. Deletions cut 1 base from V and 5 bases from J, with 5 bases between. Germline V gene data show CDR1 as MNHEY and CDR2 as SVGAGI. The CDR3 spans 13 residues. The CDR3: CASSYFRNEKLFF. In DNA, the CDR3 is TGTGCCAGCAGTTACTTCAGGAATGAAAAACTGTTTTTT.

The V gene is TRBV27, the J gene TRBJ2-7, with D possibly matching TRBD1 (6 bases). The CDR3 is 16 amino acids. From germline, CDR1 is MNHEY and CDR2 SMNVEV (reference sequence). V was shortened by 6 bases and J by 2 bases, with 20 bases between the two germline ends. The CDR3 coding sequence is TGTGCCAGCAGCCCTATATTTATACAGGGTACCTACGAGCAGTACTTC. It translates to CASSPIFIQGTYEQYF.

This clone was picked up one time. CDR3 DNA sequence: TGTGCTAGTGGATGGTTTGACGGACTAGCGGGCTACGAGCAGTACTTC. Translation gives CASGWFDGLAGYEQYF. This rearrangement joins TRBV12-5 to TRBJ2-7; 11 bases are a match to TRBD2. Germline CDR1 reads LGHNT; CDR2 reads FRNRAP. This CDR3 has 16 amino acids. Losses at the gene ends were 6 bases for V and 3 bases for J; bases not matched to a gene: 10.

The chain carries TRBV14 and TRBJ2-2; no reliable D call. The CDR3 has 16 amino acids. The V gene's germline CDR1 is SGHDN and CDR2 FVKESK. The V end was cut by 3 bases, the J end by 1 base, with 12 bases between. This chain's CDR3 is CASSQRGFWNTGELFF. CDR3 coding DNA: TGTGCCAGCAGCCAGAGAGGCTTTTGGAACACCGGGGAGCTGTTTTTT.

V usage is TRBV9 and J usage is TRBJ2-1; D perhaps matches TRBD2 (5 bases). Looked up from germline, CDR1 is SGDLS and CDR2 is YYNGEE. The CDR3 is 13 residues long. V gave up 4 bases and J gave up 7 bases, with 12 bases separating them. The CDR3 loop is CASSPHPGNEQFF. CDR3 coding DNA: TGTGCCAGCAGCCCTCACCCGGGAAATGAGCAGTTCTTC.

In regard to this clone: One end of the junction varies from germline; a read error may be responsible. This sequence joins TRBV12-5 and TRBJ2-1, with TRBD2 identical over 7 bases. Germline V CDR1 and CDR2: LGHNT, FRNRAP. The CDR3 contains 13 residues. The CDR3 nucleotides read TGTGCTAGTGGTTTGATAGCCCGAGGACTAGGGATCTTC. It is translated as CASGLIARGLGIF.

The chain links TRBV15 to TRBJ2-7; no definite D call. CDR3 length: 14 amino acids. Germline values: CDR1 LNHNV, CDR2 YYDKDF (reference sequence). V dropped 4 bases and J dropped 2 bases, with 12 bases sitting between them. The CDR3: CATSIRVNPYEQYF. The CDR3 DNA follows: TGTGCCACCAGCATCCGGGTTAATCCCTACGAGCAGTACTTC.

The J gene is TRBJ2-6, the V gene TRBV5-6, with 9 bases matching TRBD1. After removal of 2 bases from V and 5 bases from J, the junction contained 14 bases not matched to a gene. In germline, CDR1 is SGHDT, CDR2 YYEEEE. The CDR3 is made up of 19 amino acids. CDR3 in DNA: TGTGCCAGCAGCTTACCGGGACAGGGCCTTCTGGGCTGGGCCAACGTCCTGACTTTC. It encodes CASSLPGQGLLGWANVLTF.

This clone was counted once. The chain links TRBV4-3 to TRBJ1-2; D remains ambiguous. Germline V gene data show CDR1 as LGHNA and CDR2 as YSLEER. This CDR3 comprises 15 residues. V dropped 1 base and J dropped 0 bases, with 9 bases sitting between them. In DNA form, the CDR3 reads TGCGCCAGCAGCCAAGGAATGGGCACTAACTATGGCTACACCTTC. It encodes CASSQGMGTNYGYTF.